Each of the 29 T cell receptor beta chains below was sequenced from the same sample in a study of long-term antiretroviral therapy in people with HIV. Assay version v3.0 of immunoSEQ was used, and it was run at survey level. Assay: immunoSEQ multiplex PCR; the TCRdb copy retains only in-frame clones and omits some. The table has about 20,000 clones, approximately 80% seen once. Sequences were derived from unsorted PBMCs, sampled 0.6 years after starting antiretroviral therapy. Every receptor here comes from a woman in her late teens or twenties with HIV.

The V call is TRBV7-3, the J call TRBJ1-1; weak D call: TRBD1 (6 bases). The V gene's germline CDR1 is SGHTA and CDR2 FQGTGA. The CDR3 contains 13 residues. V was cut by 3 bases and J by 2 bases, with 7 bases left in between. CDR3 bases: TGTGCCAGCAGCTTGGGGACAAACACTGAAGCTTTCTTT. Translation gives CASSLGTNTEAFF.

This rearrangement joins TRBV28 to TRBJ1-3, with D maybe TRBD1 (6 bases). With 6 bases removed from V and 4 bases from J, the gap between germline ends came to 13 bases. The germline gives CDR1 MDHEN, CDR2 SYDVKM. The CDR3 runs to 14 residues. The CDR3 coding sequence is TGTGCCAGCAGGGTAGCAGGGGCCGGAAACACCATATATTTT. Protein product: CASRVAGAGNTIYF.

V gene TRBV29-1 combines with J gene TRBJ2-1, with D possibly TRBD1 on 5 matching bases. CDR3 length: 11 residues. Trimming cost V 5 bases and J 4 bases, with 6 bases left between them. In germline, CDR1 is SQVTM, CDR2 ANQGSEA. DNA of the CDR3: TGCAGCGTTACAGGATACAATGAGCAGTTCTTC. Encoded protein: CSVTGYNEQFF.

The chain couples TRBV19 to TRBJ1-1, with 9 positions matching TRBD1. CDR3 length equals 14 residues. Germline V gene lookup returns CDR1 LNHDA and CDR2 SQIVND (reference sequence). V was pared by 7 bases and J by 5 bases, with 8 bases of the junction left unmatched. The CDR3 sequence: CASMIQGARTEAFF. CDR3 nucleotides: TGTGCCAGTATGATACAGGGGGCGCGTACTGAAGCTTTCTTT.

The chain couples TRBV30 to TRBJ1-3; the D is unclear. There are 16 residues in the CDR3. Trimming removed 5 bases from V and 0 bases from J, with 17 bases in between. In germline, CDR1 is GTSNPN, CDR2 SVGIG (reference sequence). CDR3 sequence: CAWGEGRRGSGNTIYF. DNA of the CDR3: TGTGCCTGGGGGGAGGGTCGCCGCGGCTCTGGAAACACCATATATTTT.

The V call is TRBV7-8, the J call TRBJ2-3, with 7 positions matching TRBD2. The trim removed 5 bases at V and 0 bases at J, leaving 8 bases unmatched. The CDR3 runs 16 residues. CDR1 and CDR2 from the germline V gene are SGHVS and FQNEAQ. CDR3 coding DNA: TGTGCCAGCAGCCCCCTGGGGGGGATGAGCACAGATACGCAGTATTTT. It specifies CASSPLGGMSTDTQYF.

This clone has just a few counts. The chain combines TRBV15 with TRBJ1-2; D is perhaps TRBD1 (6 bases). Germline V gene data show CDR1 as LNHNV and CDR2 as YYDKDF (reference sequence). The CDR3 sequence is 15 residues long. Deletions cut 3 bases from V and 3 bases from J, with 14 bases between. The CDR3 nucleotides are TGTGCCACCAGCAGGAAGGACAGAAATTACTATGGCTACACCTTC. Amino acids: CATSRKDRNYYGYTF.

This clone has just one count. V usage is TRBV7-2 and J usage is TRBJ2-1; unclear D gene. Trimming pared 1 base from V and 8 bases from J, leaving 3 bases between. Germline V lookup: CDR1 SGHTA, CDR2 FQGNSA. This CDR3 spans 11 amino acids. CDR3 loop: CASSLGDEQFF. Here the CDR3 DNA reads TGTGCCAGCAGCTTAGGAGATGAGCAGTTCTTC.

This chain connects TRBV4-1 to TRBJ2-3, with D possibly being TRBD2 (7 bases). Germline lookup yields CDR1 MGHRA and CDR2 YSYEKL. The germline V and J ends were trimmed by 0 bases and 8 bases, with 15 bases remaining between them. The CDR3 has 15 amino acids. CDR3 DNA: TGCGCCAGCAGCCAAGAGTGGCAAGGGGGGGGTACGCAGTATTTT. This codes for CASSQEWQGGGTQYF.

The chain carries TRBV9 and TRBJ2-2, with TRBD2 matching 11 bases. V trimming: 0 bases; J trimming: 13 bases; junction bases outside the gene matches: 8. Germline-derived CDR1 and CDR2 are SGDLS and YYNGEE. CDR3 length equals 15 residues. CDR3 region: CASSVEASGGLRLFF. CDR3 nucleotide sequence: TGTGCCAGCAGCGTAGAGGCTAGCGGGGGGCTTAGGCTGTTTTTT.

This chain joins TRBV11-2 and TRBJ2-7; 8 bases map to TRBD2. CDR1 SGHAT and CDR2 FQNNGV come from the germline V gene. V gave up 1 base and J gave up 1 base; unmatched junction bases: 9. The CDR3 contains 17 residues. This chain's CDR3 is CASSLAPVSGGSYEQYF. The CDR3 DNA sequence: TGTGCCAGCAGCTTAGCCCCTGTGAGCGGGGGTTCCTACGAGCAGTACTTC.

This rearrangement joins TRBV11-2 to TRBJ2-5; tentatively, D is TRBD2 (5 bases). The CDR3 length is 14 residues. Trimming removed 3 bases from V and 5 bases from J, with 13 bases in between. Germline loops: CDR1 SGHAT, CDR2 FQNNGV. CDR3 protein: CASSLRGYMETQYF. As DNA, the CDR3 is TGTGCCAGCAGCTTGCGCGGGTACATGGAGACCCAGTACTTC.

The J gene is TRBJ1-1, the V gene TRBV5-1, with 9 positions matching TRBD1. CDR3 length: 15 residues. V lost 4 bases and J lost 1; bases outside the gene matches: 5. Germline V gene data show CDR1 as SGHRS and CDR2 as YFSETQ. The CDR3 loop is CASSVLTGGNTEAFF. The CDR3 DNA is TGCGCCAGCAGCGTACTGACAGGGGGGAACACTGAAGCTTTCTTT.

This chain links TRBV18 with TRBJ2-2; maybe TRBD1 (5 bases). Per germline, CDR1 KGHSH and CDR2 LQKENI. The CDR3 sequence is 15 residues long. V was cut by 1 base and J by 9 bases, with 15 bases left in between. This CDR3 reads CASSPLDKEQWELFF. The CDR3 region has the DNA TGTGCCAGCTCACCACTGGACAAAGAGCAATGGGAGCTGTTTTTT.

CDR3 DNA sequence: TGTGCCAGCAGCGTCCCTAGCGGGTACACAGATACGCAGTATTTT. Translated: CASSVPSGYTDTQYF. V gene TRBV9 combines with J gene TRBJ2-3; 8 bases map to TRBD2. Germline V lookup: CDR1 SGDLS, CDR2 YYNGEE. Trimming took 2 bases from V and 2 from J; bases not matched to a gene: 4. The CDR3 is 15 amino acids.

The chain has TRBV2 and TRBJ2-7; D gene unclear. The CDR3 loop spans 11 amino acids. Germline lookup yields CDR1 SNHLY and CDR2 FYNNEI. Deletions cut 6 bases from V and 5 bases from J, with 8 bases between. The CDR3 region has the DNA TGTGCCAGCAGGGATGCCCACGAGCAGTACTTC. Translation: CASRDAHEQYF.

The V call is TRBV7-9, the J call TRBJ2-1, with D possibly being TRBD2 (6 bases). The V gene lost 5 bases and the J gene lost 8 bases, with 16 bases spanning the gap. Per germline, CDR1 SEHNR and CDR2 FQNEAQ (reference sequence). The length of the CDR3 is 14 residues. DNA of the CDR3: TGTGCCAGCAGCCCCATTAGGTCGGGGGATGAGCAGTTCTTC. It translates to CASSPIRSGDEQFF.

This chain uses TRBV6-5 with TRBJ1-2, with D perhaps TRBD1 (6 bases). The CDR3 length is 15 residues. The germline V gene encodes CDR1 MNHEY and CDR2 SVGAGI. V gave up 1 base and J gave up 4 bases, with 13 bases separating them. The CDR3, as DNA: TGTGCCAGCAGTTACTGGCACCTGGGGGCCTATGGCTACACCTTC. Its protein is CASSYWHLGAYGYTF.

In its sample, this clone was seen once. The rearrangement joins TRBV18 to TRBJ1-2, with D perhaps TRBD1 (5 bases). CDR1 KGHSH and CDR2 LQKENI come from the germline V gene. The CDR3 has 16 residues. Trimming took off 4 bases at V and 0 bases at J, with 15 bases between the two ends. CDR3 in amino acids: CASSQRGASPNYGYTF. The CDR3 coding sequence is TGTGCCAGCTCACAAAGAGGGGCGTCCCCTAACTATGGCTACACCTTC.

The V and J genes are TRBV7-2 and TRBJ1-6; no clear D gene. The germline V gene encodes CDR1 SGHTA and CDR2 FQGNSA. V shed 4 bases and J shed 5 bases, with 12 bases lying between them. The CDR3 covers 15 residues. DNA for the CDR3: TGTGCCAGCAGCTCTCCCTCTTTGAATAATTCACCCCTCCACTTT. Encoded protein: CASSSPSLNNSPLHF.

The chain combines TRBV7-3 with TRBJ1-2, with D maybe TRBD1 (6 bases). The germline V gene encodes CDR1 SGHTA and CDR2 FQGTGA. The ends were cut back, 1 base at V and 7 bases at J, with 25 bases in the middle. The CDR3 is 18 residues long. The CDR3 region is CASSLKPPTAGVYSGYTF. The CDR3 DNA is TGTGCCAGCAGCTTAAAACCCCCCACGGCAGGGGTGTACTCTGGCTACACCTTC.

The chain links TRBV28 to TRBJ1-1; no clear D gene. The CDR3 covers 11 residues. V lost 8 bases and J 3 bases, leaving 7 bases between the germline ends. CDR1 and CDR2 (germline): MDHEN, SYDVKM. CDR3 loop: CASRRDTEAFF. Written as DNA, the CDR3 is TGTGCCAGCCGACGGGACACTGAAGCTTTCTTT.

This clone occurred a few times. The chain links TRBV13 to TRBJ1-4; no reliable D call. The germline gives CDR1 PRHDT, CDR2 FYEKMQ (reference sequence). The V end lost 5 bases, the J end lost 8 bases, and 9 bases lay between the germline ends. CDR3 length: 12 residues. CDR3 amino acids: CASSREGEKLFF. The CDR3 DNA reads TGTGCCAGCAGCCGCGAGGGCGAAAAACTGTTTTTT.

This clone was seen more than once but under ten times. The CDR3 reads CASSVDRGLEKLFF. The CDR3 DNA is TGTGCCAGCAGCGTCGACAGGGGACTTGAAAAACTGTTTTTT. The V gene is TRBV7-9, the J gene TRBJ1-4; 8 bases line up with TRBD1. Trimming at V came to 5 bases and at J to 7 bases, leaving 6 bases not matched to a gene. There are 14 residues in the CDR3. Germline CDR1 SEHNR, CDR2 FQNEAQ (reference sequence). The variable domain in full, with the rest retrieved from reference TRBV7-9 and TRBJ1-4, is DTGVSQNPRHKITKRGQNVTFRCDPISEHNRLYWYRQTLGQGPEFLTYFQNEAQLEKSRLLSDRFSAERPKGSFSTLEIQRTEQGDSAMYLCASSVDRGLEKLFFGSGTQLSVL.

The CDR3 here is CASSQEGRGITGELFF. DNA of the CDR3: TGCGCCAGCAGCCAAGAGGGCAGGGGAATCACCGGGGAGCTGTTTTTT. This chain links TRBV4-3 with TRBJ2-2, with TRBD1 as a possible D gene (6 bases). Germline loops: CDR1 LGHNA, CDR2 YSLEER. The CDR3 has 16 residues. Between the trimmed V and J ends, which lost 0 bases and 4 bases, there was a span of 12 bases.

This chain uses TRBV5-1 with TRBJ2-3; 7 positions match TRBD1. Germline V CDR1 and CDR2: SGHRS, YFSETQ. This CDR3 contains 15 residues. V was pared by 6 bases and J by 2 bases, with 9 bases of the junction left unmatched. The CDR3 region is CASTPGQEFTDTQYF. CDR3 in DNA: TGCGCCAGCACCCCAGGACAGGAGTTCACAGATACGCAGTATTTT.

This chain joins TRBV7-2 and TRBJ1-2; D gene uncertain. The CDR3 has 14 residues. Trimming took off 6 bases at V and 6 bases at J, with 17 bases between the two ends. CDR1 and CDR2 (germline): SGHTA, FQGNSA. In DNA form, the CDR3 reads TGTGCCAGCAGGGAGTATAGGCATTACAATGGCTACACCTTC. Its protein is CASREYRHYNGYTF.

The table lists this clone with a few counts. V is TRBV4-3 and J is TRBJ1-1, with D possibly matching TRBD1 (6 bases). This CDR3 has 15 residues. V lost 3 bases and J 7 bases, leaving 18 bases between the germline ends. The germline CDR1 and CDR2 sequences are LGHNA and YSLEER. The CDR3 nucleotides are TGCGCCAGCAGCCAGGGATTAAATAGGGGGGATGAAGCTTTCTTT. Encoded protein: CASSQGLNRGDEAFF.

The V gene is TRBV21-1, the J gene TRBJ2-7. TRBV21-1 is reported as a pseudogene. The CDR3 is 14 residues long. As DNA, the CDR3 is TGTGCCAGCAACCCCGGGCAGCCTTACTACGAGCAGTACTTC. Its translation is CASNPGQPYYEQYF.